The text below deals with one TCR beta chain. Its antigen is not known. Sorting of PBMCs yielded the CD4+ and CD8+ T cells. Reverse transcribed after extraction, RNA yielded cDNA as the sequencing template. TCRdb keeps only in-frame clones here, not all; method: immunoSEQ multiplex PCR. The data hold some 110,000 clones, with 55% to 70% observed a single time. This specimen belongs to a study of CD8+ T cells in alopecia areata. Study conclusions and caveats: Scalp sample data also include resident alphabeta T cells from normal skin. In lesional scalp, particularly from alopecia totalis/universalis, clonality was higher than in normal scalp.

The receptor was derived from a human donor in good health. The source material was CD4+ T cells sorted from blood.

The CDR3 DNA reads as TGCAGCGCCTTGGGGCTTGACAGGGGAGGTCCCTACGAGCAGTACTTC. It specifies CSALGLDRGGPYEQYF. The gene calls are TRBV29-1 and TRBJ2-7; 8 bases are a match to TRBD1. J was trimmed by 2 bases and V by 7 bases; bases with no gene match: 16. Per germline, CDR1 SQVTM and CDR2 ANQGSEA. CDR3 length: 16 amino acids.